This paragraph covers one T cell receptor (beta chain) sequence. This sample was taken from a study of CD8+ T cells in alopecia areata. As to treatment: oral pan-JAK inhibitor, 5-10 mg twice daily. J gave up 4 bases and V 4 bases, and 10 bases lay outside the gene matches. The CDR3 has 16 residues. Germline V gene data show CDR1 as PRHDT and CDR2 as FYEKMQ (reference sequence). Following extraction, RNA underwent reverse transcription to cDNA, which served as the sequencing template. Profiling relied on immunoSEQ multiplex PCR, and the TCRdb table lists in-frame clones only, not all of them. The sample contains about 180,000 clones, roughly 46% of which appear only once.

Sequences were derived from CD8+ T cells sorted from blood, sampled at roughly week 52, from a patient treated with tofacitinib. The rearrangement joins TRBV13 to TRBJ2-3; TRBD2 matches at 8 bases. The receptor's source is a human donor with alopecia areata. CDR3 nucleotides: TGTGCCAGCAGCTCCCCTTCGGGGGGGCCGGCAGATACGCAGTATTTT. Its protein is CASSSPSGGPADTQYF. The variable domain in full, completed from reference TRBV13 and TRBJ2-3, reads AAGVIQSPRHLIKEKRETATLKCYPIPRHDTVYWYQQGPGQDPQFLISFYEKMQSDKGSIPDRFSAQQFSDYHSELNMSSLELGDSALYFCASSSPSGGPADTQYFGPGTRLTVL.